These T cell receptor beta chains were read from a single sample in a study of tumor-infiltrating lymphocytes in primary liver carcinoma. TCRdb independently ran MiXCR on the multiplex PCR reads; one entry per CDR3 protein. Here the sample spans over 250,000 distinct CDR3 sequences, nearly 60% being singletons. The specimen sequenced was peripheral blood. The receptors come from a woman in her twenties or thirties with primary liver carcinoma and hepatitis B virus infection. The CDR3 runs from the conserved cysteine through the conserved F or W. Fields, in order: V gene, clone size, J gene, D gene, CDR3 protein, CDR3 DNA. The D gene is left open where the match is weak. Clone size is stated in some rows and not others, as once, few, many or a class when expanded.

TRBV7-9	.	TRBJ2-6	.	CASSLSLAVGANVLTF	TGTGCCAGTAGCTTGAGTCTGGCGGTAGGGGCCAACGTCCTGACTTTC
TRBV11-2	.	TRBJ2-1	.	CASSLDGINEQFF	TGTGCCAGCAGCTTAGATGGCATAAACGAGCAGTTCTTC
TRBV25-1	.	TRBJ2-5	.	CASSALYEETQYF	TGTGCCAGCAGTGCCCTATATGAAGAGACCCAGTACTTC
TRBV28	.	TRBJ1-5	.	CASSLGVGAQHF	TGTGCCAGCAGTCTCGGGGTTGGAGCCCAGCATTTT
TRBV12-3/TRBV12-4	.	TRBJ2-1	TRBD2	CASSTSGRSGDEQFF	TGTGCCAGCAGTACCAGCGGGAGAAGTGGGGATGAGCAGTTCTTC
TRBV12-3/TRBV12-4	many	TRBJ1-6	.	CASSKRQDNSPLHF	TGTGCCAGCAGTAAGAGACAGGATAATTCACCCCTCCACTTT
TRBV5-4	few	TRBJ1-1	TRBD1	CASSRQGASMNTEAFF	TGTGCCAGCAGCCGGCAGGGGGCATCGATGAACACTGAAGCTTTCTTT
TRBV7-8	few	TRBJ2-2	TRBD2	CASSGPGLAGGNTGELFF	TGTGCCAGCAGCGGCCCGGGACTAGCGGGAGGGAACACCGGGGAGCTGTTTTTT
TRBV6-5	many	TRBJ1-4	.	CASSYSIYEKLFF	TGTGCCAGCAGTTACTCGATATATGAAAAACTGTTTTTT
TRBV12-3/TRBV12-4	.	TRBJ2-3	.	CASCLLETADTQYF	TGTGCCAGCTGTCTTTTGGAGACCGCAGATACGCAGTATTTT
TRBV28	.	TRBJ1-1	.	CASWTYVRNTEAFF	TGTGCCTCGTGGACATACGTCCGGAACACTGAAGCTTTCTTT
TRBV6-4	many	TRBJ2-1	.	CASSDSSGAKGEQFF	TGTGCCAGCAGTGACTCGTCGGGGGCCAAGGGGGAGCAGTTCTTC
TRBV10-3	.	TRBJ1-1	.	CAIRVEVVPEAFF	TGTGCCATCAGAGTGGAGGTGGTGCCTGAAGCTTTCTTT
TRBV6-5	many	TRBJ1-6	TRBD1	CASSYSTGGGDSPLHF	TGTGCCAGCAGTTACTCCACAGGGGGTGGTGATTCACCCCTCCACTTT
TRBV12-3/TRBV12-4	many	TRBJ1-2	.	CASSLSVMASGYTF	TGTGCCAGCAGTTTGTCTGTAATGGCATCCGGCTACACCTTC
TRBV28	.	TRBJ1-3	.	CASSVYSVPGITGNTIYF	TGTGCCAGCTCAGTTTACTCCGTTCCGGGAATCACTGGAAACACCATATATTTT
TRBV29-1	many	TRBJ2-5	.	CSVAHTRKETQYF	TGCAGCGTTGCCCATACTAGAAAAGAGACCCAGTACTTC
TRBV12-3/TRBV12-4	.	TRBJ2-5	.	CASSFSSGETQYF	TGTGCCAGCAGTTTCTCTAGTGGGGAGACCCAGTACTTC
TRBV29-1	few	TRBJ1-1	.	CSVLSGETTEAFF	TGCAGCGTCCTCTCAGGGGAAACCACTGAAGCTTTCTTT
TRBV4-3	once	TRBJ2-1	.	CASSQDAGSSYDGQFF	TGCGCCAGCAGCCAAGATGCGGGAAGTTCCTACGATGGGCAGTTCTTC
TRBV2	once	TRBJ1-2	.	CASNPTGRGVRGYTF	TGTGCCAGCAACCCGACCGGAAGGGGGGTTCGTGGCTACACCTTC
TRBV6-1	.	TRBJ2-2	.	CASDRAATGELFF	TGTGCCAGCGATCGGGCTGCCACCGGGGAGCTGTTTTTT
TRBV6-5	many	TRBJ2-1	TRBD2	CASSSGGLAGVNEQFF	TGTGCCAGCAGTTCCGGGGGACTAGCGGGAGTTAATGAGCAGTTCTTC
TRBV4-1	.	TRBJ2-5	.	CASSQERTFRQETQYF	TGCGCCAGCAGCCAAGAAAGGACGTTTAGACAAGAGACCCAGTACTTC
TRBV11-2	.	TRBJ2-1	.	CASSSSVNERLF	TGTGCCAGCAGCTCGAGTGTGAATGAGCGGCTCTTC
TRBV6-2/TRBV6-3	.	TRBJ1-2	.	CASSVPRQRESGYTF	TGTGCCAGCAGTGTCCCGAGACAGAGGGAGAGTGGCTACACCTTC
TRBV5-8	.	TRBJ2-7	.	CASSLAGRAPISGQYF	TGTGCCAGCAGCTTGGCCGGCAGGGCTCCTATTTCAGGGCAGTACTTC
TRBV13	many	TRBJ2-7	.	CASREQGASGEQYF	TGTGCCAGCCGGGAACAGGGCGCTTCGGGCGAGCAGTACTTC
TRBV28	once	TRBJ2-7	TRBD1	CASSPRTGASYEQYF	TGTGCCAGCAGTCCTCGTACAGGGGCCTCCTACGAGCAGTACTTC
TRBV5-4	.	TRBJ2-1	.	CASSYGGPFQTKQFF	TGTGCCAGCAGCTATGGAGGGCCTTTTCAAACTAAGCAGTTCTTC
TRBV6-2/TRBV6-3	few	TRBJ1-2	.	CASSATRDRYSNYGYTF	TGTGCTAGCAGTGCAACGCGGGACCGATACTCTAACTATGGCTACACCTTC
TRBV6-2/TRBV6-3	few	TRBJ2-3	TRBD2	CASSYGLAGGSDTQYF	TGTGCCAGCAGTTACGGGCTAGCGGGAGGATCGGATACGCAGTATTTT
TRBV4-1	.	TRBJ1-1	TRBD1	CASSPEMTGGTEAFF	TGCGCCAGCAGCCCAGAGATGACAGGGGGCACTGAAGCTTTCTTT
TRBV6-5	.	TRBJ1-2	TRBD1	CASSGTVPNYGYTF	TGTGCCAGCAGTGGGACAGTTCCTAACTATGGCTACACCTTC
TRBV5-1	.	TRBJ2-2	TRBD2	CASSGSGARNTGELFF	TGCGCCAGCAGCGGCAGCGGGGCCCGCAACACCGGGGAGCTGTTTTTT
TRBV11-3	.	TRBJ2-3	.	CAGSKGTDTQYF	TGTGCCGGCAGCAAAGGGACAGATACGCAGTATTTT
TRBV11-2	.	TRBJ2-1	TRBD2	CANSFVELAGPIVYNNEQFF	TGTGCCAACAGCTTTGTCGAACTAGCGGGGCCGATAGTGTATAACAATGAGCAGTTCTTC
TRBV20-1	.	TRBJ2-1	.	CSARQSGRRSYNEQFF	TGCAGTGCTAGACAATCGGGCCGACGCTCCTACAATGAGCAGTTCTTC
TRBV5-1	.	TRBJ2-1	.	CASSFLSNTFNEQFF	TGCGCCAGCAGCTTCTTATCTAATACCTTCAATGAGCAGTTCTTC
TRBV6-5	once	TRBJ2-1	TRBD1	CASSYMGQVEPNEQFF	TGTGCCAGCAGTTACATGGGACAGGTGGAGCCAAATGAGCAGTTCTTC
TRBV4-2	.	TRBJ2-3	.	CASSQENSSPTIHRQYF	TGTGCCAGCAGCCAAGAGAATAGTAGCCCAACTATTCATAGGCAGTATTTT
TRBV7-8	.	TRBJ2-1	TRBD2	CASSATSGLGLYNEQFF	TGTGCCAGCAGCGCTACTAGCGGATTAGGGCTTTACAATGAGCAGTTCTTC
TRBV28	.	TRBJ2-1	.	CASSTLRVLEGLSRDEQFF	TGTGCCAGCAGTACCCTTCGCGTGTTGGAGGGCCTTTCCCGCGATGAGCAGTTCTTC
TRBV5-4	few	TRBJ2-3	TRBD2	CASSANPSGRTDTQYF	TGTGCCAGCAGTGCAAATCCTAGCGGGCGTACAGATACGCAGTATTTT
TRBV11-3	few	TRBJ2-1	.	CASRFSYAAEQFF	TGTGCCAGCCGTTTTAGTTATGCGGCTGAGCAGTTCTTC
TRBV5-6	.	TRBJ1-2	.	CASSSRDRIVNYGYTF	TGTGCCAGCAGCTCCCGCGACAGGATCGTCAACTATGGCTACACCTTC
TRBV28	.	TRBJ2-3	TRBD1	CASSRPGTGTDTQYF	TGTGCCAGCAGTCGCCCTGGGACAGGGACAGATACGCAGTATTTT
TRBV29-1	few	TRBJ1-1	TRBD1	CSVRQGTNTEAFF	TGCAGCGTTCGACAGGGAACGAACACTGAAGCTTTCTTT
TRBV11-2	.	TRBJ1-1	.	CASSPTGNTEALF	TGTGCCAGCAGCCCTACAGGGAACACTGAAGCTCTCTTT
TRBV10-3	once	TRBJ2-3	.	CAISERANTDTLYF	TGTGCCATCAGTGAGCGGGCAAACACAGATACGCTGTATTTT
TRBV7-9	.	TRBJ1-6	TRBD1	CASSRDRGNSPLHF	TGTGCCAGCAGTCGGGACAGGGGAAATTCACCCCTCCACTTT